Each of the 19 T cell receptor beta chains below was sequenced from the same sample in a study of shared clonotypes between healthy human individuals. Assay used: immunoSEQ multiplex PCR; TCRdb lists only in-frame clones, some missing. The sample carries some 1,400,000 clones, over 95% recorded once. The sample taken for sequencing was naive CD4+ T cells sorted from blood. The subset denotes: CD45RA+ positively selected. The receptors derive from a man aged 30-40 years in good health.

This clone has only one observation. This sequence joins TRBV6-1 and TRBJ2-7, with D perhaps TRBD1 (5 bases). This CDR3 is built from 14 residues. V gave up 8 bases and J gave up 3 bases, with 17 bases separating them. Germline V gene data show CDR1 as MNHNS and CDR2 as SASEGT. For the CDR3, the DNA is TGTGCCAGCTCTAGGGGTATTCTCAACTACGAGCAGTACTTC. Translated, it gives CASSRGILNYEQYF.

The chain has TRBV5-1 and TRBJ1-3; 7 bases line up with TRBD1. V gave up 2 bases and J gave up 2 bases; unmatched junction bases: 13. The CDR3 covers 18 residues. Looked up from germline, CDR1 is SGHRS and CDR2 is YFSETQ. The CDR3: CASSFSPNTGATGNTIYF. The CDR3 DNA sequence: TGCGCCAGCAGCTTCTCACCCAATACAGGGGCGACTGGAAACACCATATATTTT.

The rearrangement links TRBV5-4 to TRBJ2-3, with 11 bases identical to TRBD2. Germline CDR1 SGHNT, CDR2 YYREEE (reference sequence). With 1 base clipped from V and 0 bases from J, the junction kept 7 bases outside the gene matches. The CDR3 covers 18 residues. The DNA of the CDR3 is TGTGCCAGCAGCTTGCGGCTAGCGGGAGGCTATAGCACAGATACGCAGTATTTT. This gives the protein CASSLRLAGGYSTDTQYF.

This clone was seen only once. This chain links TRBV4-3 with TRBJ2-3, with D possibly being TRBD2 (5 bases). V shed 1 base and J shed 4 bases, with 6 bases lying between them. Germline CDR1 and CDR2: LGHNA and YSLEER. The CDR3 covers 13 residues. CDR3 loop: CASSQADSDTQYF. DNA for the CDR3: TGCGCCAGCAGCCAAGCGGACTCAGATACGCAGTATTTT.

The chain uses TRBV5-6 and TRBJ1-1; D possibly corresponds to TRBD1 (5 bases). The CDR3 runs to 12 residues. The ends were cut back, 1 base at V and 5 bases at J, with 6 bases in the middle. Germline CDR1 is SGHDT and CDR2 is YYEEEE. Here the CDR3 reads CASSLRGTEAFF. CDR3 nucleotide sequence: TGTGCCAGCAGCTTGAGGGGAACTGAAGCTTTCTTT.

This rearrangement joins TRBV5-1 to TRBJ2-5; TRBD2 agrees at 9 bases. This CDR3 comprises 17 residues. V dropped 0 bases and J dropped 1; count of bases not matched to a gene: 7. Per germline, CDR1 SGHRS and CDR2 YFSETQ. The CDR3 DNA follows: TGCGCCAGCAGCTTGGGGTTACTAGCGGGTAGCCAAGAGACCCAGTACTTC. Translated, it gives CASSLGLLAGSQETQYF. Drawing the rest from reference TRBV5-1 and TRBJ2-5, the complete variable domain is KAGVTQTPRYLIKTRGQQVTLSCSPISGHRSVSWYQQTPGQGLQFLFEYFSETQRNKGNFPGRFSGRQFSNSRSEMNVSTLELGDSALYLCASSLGLLAGSQETQYFGPGTRLLVL.

This sequence joins TRBV27 and TRBJ2-4, with D tentatively TRBD1 or TRBD2 (6 bases each). Germline CDR1 and CDR2: MNHEY and SMNVEV (reference sequence). CDR3 length: 17 residues. Trimming took 1 base from V and 1 from J, leaving 14 bases between them. The CDR3 DNA reads TGTGCCAGCAGTTTATTGGGGGGCGTCGGGGCCAAAAACATTCAGTACTTC. Translating it yields CASSLLGGVGAKNIQYF.

This chain links TRBV11-2 with TRBJ2-7; TRBD2 matches at 12 bases. V shed 5 bases and J 3 bases; nucleotides not matched to a gene: 8. From germline, CDR1 is SGHAT and CDR2 FQNNGV. This CDR3 region has 16 residues. This chain's CDR3 is CASSPGLAGTGYEQYF. In nucleotides, the CDR3 is TGTGCCAGCAGCCCAGGACTAGCGGGGACAGGCTACGAGCAGTACTTC.

This rearrangement joins TRBV5-4 to TRBJ1-4, with D hard to call. Germline CDR1 and CDR2: SGHNT and YYREEE (reference sequence). The CDR3 consists of 14 residues. Between the trimmed V and J ends, which lost 4 bases and 7 bases, there was a span of 14 bases. CDR3 coding DNA: TGTGCCAGCAGCCCCGAGGGAGGGTCTGAAAAACTGTTTTTT. Translation: CASSPEGGSEKLFF.

The rearrangement links TRBV6-1 to TRBJ1-5; D is unresolved. The CDR3 runs to 15 residues. Germline V gene sequence: CDR1 MNHNS, CDR2 SASEGT. Deletions cut 6 bases from V and 4 bases from J, with 16 bases between. The CDR3 DNA follows: TGTGCCAGCAGGAGGACTTTAGAGGGAAATCAGCCCCAGCATTTT. Protein sequence: CASRRTLEGNQPQHF.

The sample holds one count of this clone. CDR3 residues: CASAQGAAQYF. DNA for the CDR3: TGTGCCAGTGCTCAGGGAGCGGCCCAGTACTTC. The chain uses TRBV2 and TRBJ2-5, with D perhaps TRBD1 or TRBD2 (5 bases each). V dropped 9 bases and J dropped 9 bases, with 14 bases sitting between them. There are 11 residues in the CDR3. The germline gives CDR1 SNHLY, CDR2 FYNNEI.

In its sample, this clone was seen once. This chain uses TRBV9 with TRBJ1-5; 7 positions match TRBD1. This CDR3 has 13 amino acids. Losses at the gene ends were 4 bases for V and 5 bases for J; bases not matched to a gene: 3. Germline V gene lookup returns CDR1 SGDLS and CDR2 YYNGEE. In DNA form, the CDR3 reads TGTGCCAGCAGCCGACAGGGTTATCAGCCCCAGCATTTT. The encoded protein is CASSRQGYQPQHF.

The chain joins TRBV5-5 to TRBJ1-5; D is ambiguous. Between the trimmed V and J ends, which lost 4 bases and 5 bases, there was a span of 10 bases. Germline V gene data show CDR1 as SGHKS and CDR2 as YYEKEE (reference sequence). The length of the CDR3 is 13 residues. CDR3 DNA sequence: TGTGCCAGCAGCCCTTTTCCGGATCAGCCCCAGCATTTT. Its protein product is CASSPFPDQPQHF. The whole variable domain, filled in from reference TRBV5-5 and TRBJ1-5, reads DAGVTQSPTHLIKTRGQQVTLRCSPISGHKSVSWYQQVLGQGPQFIFQYYEKEERGRGNFPDRFSARQFPNYSSELNVNALLLGDSALYLCASSPFPDQPQHFGDGTRLSIL.

This clone was observed a handful of times. The CDR3 here is CASSLGIMNTEAFF. The CDR3 nucleotides read TGCGCCAGCAGCTTGGGAATTATGAACACTGAAGCTTTCTTT. The V call is TRBV5-1, the J call TRBJ1-1; no reliable D call. Trimming removed 0 bases at V and 0 bases at J, with 6 bases between. The germline CDR1 and CDR2 sequences are SGHRS and YFSETQ. This CDR3 contains 14 residues. Full variable domain (remainder filled in from reference TRBV5-1 and TRBJ1-1): KAGVTQTPRYLIKTRGQQVTLSCSPISGHRSVSWYQQTPGQGLQFLFEYFSETQRNKGNFPGRFSGRQFSNSRSEMNVSTLELGDSALYLCASSLGIMNTEAFFGQGTRLTVV.

The gene calls are TRBV11-1 and TRBJ2-5, with D unclear. Germline lookup yields CDR1 SGHAT and CDR2 FQDESV (reference sequence). V gave up 2 bases and J gave up 1 base, with 8 bases separating them. The CDR3 has 14 residues. CDR3 DNA: TGTGCCAGCAGCTTATCGATGGCCCAAGAGACCCAGTACTTC. Its protein is CASSLSMAQETQYF.

The chain combines TRBV5-4 with TRBJ1-5; possibly TRBD1 for D (5 bases). This CDR3 comprises 15 residues. The germline V gene has CDR1 SGHNT and CDR2 YYREEE (reference sequence). The V end lost 4 bases, the J end lost 4 bases, and 15 bases lay between the germline ends. In nucleotides, the CDR3 is TGTGCCAGCAGCGGGGGTCCAAATCTTAATCAGCCCCAGCATTTT. This codes for CASSGGPNLNQPQHF.

This clone was observed a single time. The chain is built from TRBV27 and TRBJ2-7; a possible D gene is TRBD1 (5 bases). The CDR3 runs 13 residues. V gave up 3 bases and J gave up 7 bases, with 13 bases separating them. CDR1 is MNHEY and CDR2 is SMNVEV in the germline V gene (reference sequence). In DNA form, the CDR3 reads TGTGCCAGCAGTTTTAGGGGTTTGGGGGAGCAGTACTTC. Its translation: CASSFRGLGEQYF.

This rearrangement joins TRBV19 to TRBJ1-5; D gene ambiguous. Trimming stripped 3 bases from V and 0 bases from J, with 12 bases between. The germline V gene encodes CDR1 LNHDA and CDR2 SQIVND (reference sequence). The length of the CDR3 is 16 residues. Written as DNA, the CDR3 is TGTGCCAGTAGTATCGTGTCGGCACTTAGCAATCAGCCCCAGCATTTT. As protein: CASSIVSALSNQPQHF.

The chain's CDR3 is CSVEWVPQETQYF. The CDR3 DNA is TGCAGCGTTGAATGGGTACCACAAGAGACCCAGTACTTC. The rearrangement uses TRBV29-1 and TRBJ2-5; D gene unclear. From germline, CDR1 is SQVTM and CDR2 ANQGSEA. The CDR3 contains 13 residues. The ends were cut back, 2 bases at V and 2 bases at J, with 9 bases in the middle.